Below are 4 T cell receptor beta chains sequenced from a single sample in a study of CD4+ T cells in melanoma (dated by TCRdb to the early 2020s). Preparation of the library involved the immunoSEQ multiplex PCR assay. Entries here come from immuneACCESS through TCRdb and include only in-frame sequences with V and J called. Some clones fail to appear in such tables; in the studies checked, an unresolved V gene covers under half of the shortfall, and the cause of the remainder is unknown. This sample holds more than 20,000 clones; roughly four fifths were observed only once. The ten largest account for 3.6% of the sample. What was sequenced was cells from a culture (not recorded whether cultured in vitro). The origin of the receptors is a human donor with melanoma.

The V and J genes are TRBV4-1 and TRBJ1-1; the D gene is possibly TRBD1 (6 bases). Germline V gene sequence: CDR1 MGHRA, CDR2 YSYEKL. The CDR3 has 15 amino acids. Trimming cost V 4 bases and J 3 bases, with 15 bases left between them. DNA for the CDR3: TGCGCCAGCAGCCGAACGACAGGTGGCGACACTGAAGCTTTCTTT. It specifies CASSRTTGGDTEAFF.

This clone is medium-sized by share. J is TRBJ2-7 and V is TRBV6-1, with 7 bases that match TRBD2. Trimming at V came to 5 bases and at J to 7 bases, leaving 11 bases not matched to a gene. Germline CDR1 is MNHNS and CDR2 is SASEGT. This CDR3 comprises 14 residues. CDR3: CASSRRGGEGEQYF. In nucleotides, the CDR3 is TGTGCCAGCAGTAGGCGGGGCGGGGAGGGAGAGCAGTACTTC.

Only one count was recorded for this clone. The gene calls are TRBV9 and TRBJ1-6; 7 nucleotides align to TRBD1. This CDR3 is built from 16 residues. Germline V gene data show CDR1 as SGDLS and CDR2 as YYNGEE. V was clipped by 0 bases and J by 10 bases; unmatched bases: 10. CDR3 DNA: TGTGCCAGCAGCGTAGCTAAGCGACAGGGAGAATCACCCCTCCACTTT. Amino acids: CASSVAKRQGESPLHF.

This chain connects TRBV6-5 to TRBJ1-1, with D possibly matching TRBD1 (5 bases). The ends were cut back, 1 base at V and 1 base at J, with 7 bases in the middle. The CDR3 spans 14 residues. Germline CDR1 is MNHEY and CDR2 is SVGAGI. The CDR3 nucleotides are TGTGCCAGCAGTTACTGGGGGGAGAACACTGAAGCTTTCTTT. As protein: CASSYWGENTEAFF.